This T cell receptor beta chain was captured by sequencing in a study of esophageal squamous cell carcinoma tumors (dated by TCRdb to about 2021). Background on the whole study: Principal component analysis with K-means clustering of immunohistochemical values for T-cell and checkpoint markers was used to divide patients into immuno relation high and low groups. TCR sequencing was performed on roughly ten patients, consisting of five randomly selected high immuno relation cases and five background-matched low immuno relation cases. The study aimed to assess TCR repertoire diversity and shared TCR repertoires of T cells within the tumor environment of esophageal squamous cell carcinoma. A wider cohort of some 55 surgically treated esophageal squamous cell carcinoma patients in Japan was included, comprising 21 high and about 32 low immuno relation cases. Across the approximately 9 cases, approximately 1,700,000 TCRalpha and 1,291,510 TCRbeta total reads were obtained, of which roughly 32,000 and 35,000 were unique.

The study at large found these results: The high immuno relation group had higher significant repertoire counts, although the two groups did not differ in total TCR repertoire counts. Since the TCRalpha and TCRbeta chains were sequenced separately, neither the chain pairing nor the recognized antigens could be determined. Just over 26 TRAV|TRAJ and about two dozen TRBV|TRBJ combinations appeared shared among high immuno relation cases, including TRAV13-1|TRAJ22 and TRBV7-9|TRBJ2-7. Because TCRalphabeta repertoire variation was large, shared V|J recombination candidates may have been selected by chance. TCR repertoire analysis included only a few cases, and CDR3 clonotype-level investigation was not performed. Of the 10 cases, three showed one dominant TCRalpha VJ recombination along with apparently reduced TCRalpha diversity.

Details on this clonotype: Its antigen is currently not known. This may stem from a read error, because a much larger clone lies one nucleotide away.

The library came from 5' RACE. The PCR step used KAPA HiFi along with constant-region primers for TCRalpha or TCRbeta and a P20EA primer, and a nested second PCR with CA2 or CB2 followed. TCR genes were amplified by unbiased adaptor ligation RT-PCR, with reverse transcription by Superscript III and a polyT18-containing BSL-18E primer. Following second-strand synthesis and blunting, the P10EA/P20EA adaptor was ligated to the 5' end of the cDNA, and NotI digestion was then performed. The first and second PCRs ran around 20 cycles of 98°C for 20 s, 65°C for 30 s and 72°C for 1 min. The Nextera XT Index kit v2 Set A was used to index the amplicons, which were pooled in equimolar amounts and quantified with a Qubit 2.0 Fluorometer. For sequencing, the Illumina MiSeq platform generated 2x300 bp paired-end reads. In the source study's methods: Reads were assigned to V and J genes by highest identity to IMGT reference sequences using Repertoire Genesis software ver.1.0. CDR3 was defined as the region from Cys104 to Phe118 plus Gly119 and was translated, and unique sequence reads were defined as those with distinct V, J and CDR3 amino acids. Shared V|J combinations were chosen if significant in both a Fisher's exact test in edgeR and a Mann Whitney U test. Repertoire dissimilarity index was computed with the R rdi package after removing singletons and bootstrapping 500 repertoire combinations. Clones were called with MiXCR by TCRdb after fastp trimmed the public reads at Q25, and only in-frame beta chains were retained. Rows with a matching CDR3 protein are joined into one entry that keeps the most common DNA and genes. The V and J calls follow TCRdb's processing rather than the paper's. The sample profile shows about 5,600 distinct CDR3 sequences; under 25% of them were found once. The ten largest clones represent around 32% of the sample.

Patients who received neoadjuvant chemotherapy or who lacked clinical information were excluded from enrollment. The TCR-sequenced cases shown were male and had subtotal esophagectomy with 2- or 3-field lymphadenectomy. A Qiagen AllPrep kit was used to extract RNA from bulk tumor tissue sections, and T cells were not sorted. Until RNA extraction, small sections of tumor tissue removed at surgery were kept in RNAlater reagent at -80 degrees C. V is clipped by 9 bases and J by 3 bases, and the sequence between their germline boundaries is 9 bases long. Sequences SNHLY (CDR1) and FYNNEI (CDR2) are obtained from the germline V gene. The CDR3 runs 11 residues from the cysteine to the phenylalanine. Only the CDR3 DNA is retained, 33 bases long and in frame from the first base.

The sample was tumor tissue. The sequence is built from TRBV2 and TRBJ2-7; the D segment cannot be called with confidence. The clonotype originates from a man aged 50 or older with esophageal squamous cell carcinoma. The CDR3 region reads CASSWSYEQYF. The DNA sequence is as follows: TGTGCCAGTTCGTGGAGCTACGAGCAGTACTTC.